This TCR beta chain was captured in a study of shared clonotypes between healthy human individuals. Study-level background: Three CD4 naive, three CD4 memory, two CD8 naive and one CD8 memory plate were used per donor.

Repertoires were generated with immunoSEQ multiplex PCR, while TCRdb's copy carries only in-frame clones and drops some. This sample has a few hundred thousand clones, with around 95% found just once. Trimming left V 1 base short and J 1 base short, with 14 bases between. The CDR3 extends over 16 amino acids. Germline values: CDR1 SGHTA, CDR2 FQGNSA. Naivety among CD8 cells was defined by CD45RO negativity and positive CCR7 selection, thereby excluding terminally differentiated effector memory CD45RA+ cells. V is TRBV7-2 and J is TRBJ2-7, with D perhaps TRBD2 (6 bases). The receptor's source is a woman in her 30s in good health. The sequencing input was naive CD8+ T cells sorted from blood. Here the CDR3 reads CASSLVPGLESYEQYF. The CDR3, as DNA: TGTGCCAGCAGCTTAGTCCCGGGACTTGAATCCTACGAGCAGTACTTC.